The source of this TCR beta chain is a study of T-cell memory formation after mild COVID-19. With regard to this clonotype: Antigen: not known.

Using its own MiXCR run on the 5' RACE reads, TCRdb lists one record per CDR3 protein. This table holds about 350,000 distinct CDR3 sequences, about an eighth found once. CDR1 is SGHRS and CDR2 is YFSETQ in the germline V gene. This CDR3 contains 15 residues. Trimming removed 2 bases from V and 0 bases from J; junction bases left unmatched: 5. Findings and caveats of the study: For contracting clones, CD4+ ones sat mainly in CM and EM, CD8+ in EMRA.

The receptor's source is a young man who had mild COVID-19 (a few samples of this study predate the infection). Cell type and time point are not known. Material: PBMCs or a T cell subset sorted from them (not recorded which). The chain employs TRBV5-1 and TRBJ2-7; 7 nucleotides line up with TRBD1. The CDR3 DNA follows: TGCGCCAGCAGCTTACAGGGGCCAAGCTCCTACGAGCAGTACTTC. It encodes CASSLQGPSSYEQYF.